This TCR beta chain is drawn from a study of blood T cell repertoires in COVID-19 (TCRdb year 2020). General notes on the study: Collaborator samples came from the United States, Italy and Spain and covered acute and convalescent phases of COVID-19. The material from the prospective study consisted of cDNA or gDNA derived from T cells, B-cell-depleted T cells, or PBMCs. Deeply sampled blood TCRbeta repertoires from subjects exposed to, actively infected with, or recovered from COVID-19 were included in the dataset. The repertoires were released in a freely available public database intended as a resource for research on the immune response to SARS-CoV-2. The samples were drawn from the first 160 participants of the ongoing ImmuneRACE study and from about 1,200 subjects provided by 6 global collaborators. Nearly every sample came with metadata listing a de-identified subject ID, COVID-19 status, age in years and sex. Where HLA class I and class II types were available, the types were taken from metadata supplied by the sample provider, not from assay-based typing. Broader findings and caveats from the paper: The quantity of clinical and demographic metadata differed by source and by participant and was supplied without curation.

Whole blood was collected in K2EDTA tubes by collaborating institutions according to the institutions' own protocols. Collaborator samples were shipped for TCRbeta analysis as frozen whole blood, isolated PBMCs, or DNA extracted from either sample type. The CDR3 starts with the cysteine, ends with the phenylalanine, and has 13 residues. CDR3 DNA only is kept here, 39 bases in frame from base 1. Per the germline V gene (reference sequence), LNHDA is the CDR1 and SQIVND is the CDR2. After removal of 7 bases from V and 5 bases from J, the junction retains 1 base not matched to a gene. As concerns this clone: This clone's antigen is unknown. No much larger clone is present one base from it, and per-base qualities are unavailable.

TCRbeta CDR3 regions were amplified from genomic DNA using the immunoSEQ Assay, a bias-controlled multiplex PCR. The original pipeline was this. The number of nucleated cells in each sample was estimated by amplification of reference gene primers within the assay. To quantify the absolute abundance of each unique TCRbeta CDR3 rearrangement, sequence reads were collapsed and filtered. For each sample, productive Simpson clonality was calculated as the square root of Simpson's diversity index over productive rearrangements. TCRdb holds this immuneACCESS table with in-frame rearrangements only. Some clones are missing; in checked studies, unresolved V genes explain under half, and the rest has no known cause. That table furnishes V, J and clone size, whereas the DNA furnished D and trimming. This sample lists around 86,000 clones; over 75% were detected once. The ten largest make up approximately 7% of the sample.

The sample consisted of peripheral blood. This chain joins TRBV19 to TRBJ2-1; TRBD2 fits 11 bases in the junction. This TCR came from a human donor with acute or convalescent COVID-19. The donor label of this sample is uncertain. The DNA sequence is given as TGTGCCAGTACTAGCGGGGGGCACAATGAGCAGTTCTTC. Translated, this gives CASTSGGHNEQFF.